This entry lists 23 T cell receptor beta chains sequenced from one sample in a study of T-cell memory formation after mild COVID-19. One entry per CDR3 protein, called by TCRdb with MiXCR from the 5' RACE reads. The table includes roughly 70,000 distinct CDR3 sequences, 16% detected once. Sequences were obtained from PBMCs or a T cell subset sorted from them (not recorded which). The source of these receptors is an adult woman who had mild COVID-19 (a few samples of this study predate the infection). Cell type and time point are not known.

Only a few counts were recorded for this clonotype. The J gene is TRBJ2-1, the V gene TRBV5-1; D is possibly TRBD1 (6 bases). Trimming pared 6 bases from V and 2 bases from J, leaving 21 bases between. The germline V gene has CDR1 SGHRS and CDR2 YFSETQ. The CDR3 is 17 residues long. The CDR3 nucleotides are TGCGCCAGCACCCTCTTCGGTCCAGGGGTGGCCTACAATGAGCAGTTCTTC. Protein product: CASTLFGPGVAYNEQFF.

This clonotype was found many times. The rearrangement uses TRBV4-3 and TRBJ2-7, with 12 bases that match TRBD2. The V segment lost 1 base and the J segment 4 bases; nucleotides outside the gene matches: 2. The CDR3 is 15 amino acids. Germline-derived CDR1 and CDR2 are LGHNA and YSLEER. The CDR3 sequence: CASSQGGTSGYEQYF. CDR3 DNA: TGCGCCAGCAGCCAAGGAGGGACTAGCGGGTACGAGCAGTACTTC.

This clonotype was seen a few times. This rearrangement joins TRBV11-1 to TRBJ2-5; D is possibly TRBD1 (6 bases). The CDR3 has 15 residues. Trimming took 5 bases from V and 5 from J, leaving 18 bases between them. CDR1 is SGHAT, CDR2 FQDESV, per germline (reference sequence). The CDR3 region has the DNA TGTGCCAGCAGCCGCCGGGACAACATGGAGGAGACCCAGTACTTC. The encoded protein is CASSRRDNMEETQYF.

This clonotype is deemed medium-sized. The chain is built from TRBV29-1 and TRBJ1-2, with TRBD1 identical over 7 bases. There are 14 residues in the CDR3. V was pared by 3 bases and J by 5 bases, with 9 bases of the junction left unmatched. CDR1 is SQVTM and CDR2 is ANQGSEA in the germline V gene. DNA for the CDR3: TGCAGCGTTGAGGGGACAGACCTCTTATATGGCTACACCTTC. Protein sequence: CSVEGTDLLYGYTF. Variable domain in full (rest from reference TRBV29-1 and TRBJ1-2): SAVISQKPSRDICQRGTSLTIQCQVDSQVTMMFWYRQQPGQSLTLIATANQGSEATYESGFVIDKFPISRPNLTFSTLTVSNMSPEDSSIYLCSVEGTDLLYGYTFGSGTRLTVV.

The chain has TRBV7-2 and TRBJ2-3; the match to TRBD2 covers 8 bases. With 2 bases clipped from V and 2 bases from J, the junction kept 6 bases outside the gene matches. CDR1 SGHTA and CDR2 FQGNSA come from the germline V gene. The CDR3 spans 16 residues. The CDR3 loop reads CASSLLAGGTTDTQYF. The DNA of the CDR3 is TGTGCCAGCAGCTTACTAGCGGGCGGGACCACAGATACGCAGTATTTT.

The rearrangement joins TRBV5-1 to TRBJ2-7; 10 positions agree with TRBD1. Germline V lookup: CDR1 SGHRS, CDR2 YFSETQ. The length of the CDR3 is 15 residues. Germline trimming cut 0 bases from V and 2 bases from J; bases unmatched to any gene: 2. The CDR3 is CASSLGQGATYEQYF. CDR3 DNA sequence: TGCGCCAGCAGCTTGGGACAGGGGGCGACCTACGAGCAGTACTTC.

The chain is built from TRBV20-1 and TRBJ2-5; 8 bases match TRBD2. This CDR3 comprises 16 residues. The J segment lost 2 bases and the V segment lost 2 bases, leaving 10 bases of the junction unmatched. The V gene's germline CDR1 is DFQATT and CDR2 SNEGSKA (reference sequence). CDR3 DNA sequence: TGCAGTGCTAGACCCTATCGACTAGCGAAACAAGAGACCCAGTACTTC. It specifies CSARPYRLAKQETQYF.

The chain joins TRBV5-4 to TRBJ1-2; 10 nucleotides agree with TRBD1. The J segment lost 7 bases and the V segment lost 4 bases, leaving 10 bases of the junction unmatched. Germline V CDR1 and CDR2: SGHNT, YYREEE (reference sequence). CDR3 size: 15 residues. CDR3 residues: CASSNGTGEAFGYTF. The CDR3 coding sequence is TGTGCCAGCAGCAATGGGACAGGGGAGGCGTTTGGCTACACCTTC.

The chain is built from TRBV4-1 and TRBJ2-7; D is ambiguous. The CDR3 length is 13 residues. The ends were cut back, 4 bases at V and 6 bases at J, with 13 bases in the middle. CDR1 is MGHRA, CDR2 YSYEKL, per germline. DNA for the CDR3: TGCGCCAGCAGCCCTCAGTCTGAAGGCGAGCAGTACTTC. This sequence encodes CASSPQSEGEQYF.

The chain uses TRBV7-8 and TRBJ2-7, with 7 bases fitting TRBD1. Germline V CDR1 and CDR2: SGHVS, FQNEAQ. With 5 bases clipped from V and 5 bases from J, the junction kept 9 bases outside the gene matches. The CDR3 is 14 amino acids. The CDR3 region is CASSTRQGSHEQYF. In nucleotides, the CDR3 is TGTGCCAGCAGCACCCGACAGGGATCCCACGAGCAGTACTTC.

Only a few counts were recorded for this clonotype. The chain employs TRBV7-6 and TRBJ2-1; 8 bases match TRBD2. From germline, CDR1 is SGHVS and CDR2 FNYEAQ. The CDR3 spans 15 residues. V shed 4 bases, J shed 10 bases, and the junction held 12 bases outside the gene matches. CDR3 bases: TGTGCCAGCAGCTCGGTAGCAGCCCGGGGGGGGGAGCAGTTCTTC. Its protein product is CASSSVAARGGEQFF.

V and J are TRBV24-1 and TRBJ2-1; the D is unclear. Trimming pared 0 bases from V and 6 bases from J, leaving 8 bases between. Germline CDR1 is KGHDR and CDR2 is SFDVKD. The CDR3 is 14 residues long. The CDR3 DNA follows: TGTGCCACCAGTGATTTGCAAACTTCCAATGAGCAGTTCTTC. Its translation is CATSDLQTSNEQFF.

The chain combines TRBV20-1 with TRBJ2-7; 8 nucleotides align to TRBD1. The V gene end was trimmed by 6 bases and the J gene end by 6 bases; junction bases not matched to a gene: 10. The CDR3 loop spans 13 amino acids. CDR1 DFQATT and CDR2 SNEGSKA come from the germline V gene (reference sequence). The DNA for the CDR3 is TGCAGTGCGGGGACAGGCAGGGTGCGCGAGCAGTACTTC. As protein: CSAGTGRVREQYF.

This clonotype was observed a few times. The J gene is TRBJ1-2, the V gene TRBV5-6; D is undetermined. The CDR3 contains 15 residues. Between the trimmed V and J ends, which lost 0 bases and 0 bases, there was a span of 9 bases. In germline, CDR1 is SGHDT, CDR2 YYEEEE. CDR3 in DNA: TGTGCCAGCAGCTTGGAAATGGGCCCTAACTATGGCTACACCTTC. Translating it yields CASSLEMGPNYGYTF.

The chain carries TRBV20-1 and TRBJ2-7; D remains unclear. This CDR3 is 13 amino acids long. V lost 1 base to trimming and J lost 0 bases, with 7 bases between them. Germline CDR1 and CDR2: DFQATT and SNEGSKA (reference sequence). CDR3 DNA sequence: TGCAGTGCTAGAGGCGCGTACTCCTACGAGCAGTACTTC. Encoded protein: CSARGAYSYEQYF.

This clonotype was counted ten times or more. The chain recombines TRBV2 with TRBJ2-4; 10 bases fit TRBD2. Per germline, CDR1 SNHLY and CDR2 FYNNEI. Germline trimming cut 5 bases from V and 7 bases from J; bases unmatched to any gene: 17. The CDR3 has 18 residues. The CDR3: CASSLTDGLAGVTNIQYF. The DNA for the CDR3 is TGTGCCAGCAGTCTTACCGATGGGCTAGCGGGAGTAACTAACATTCAGTACTTC.

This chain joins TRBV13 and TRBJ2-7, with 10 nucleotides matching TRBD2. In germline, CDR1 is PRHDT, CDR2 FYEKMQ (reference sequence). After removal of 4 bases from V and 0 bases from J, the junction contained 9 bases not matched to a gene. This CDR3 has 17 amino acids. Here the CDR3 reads CASSSGLAEVDSYEQYF. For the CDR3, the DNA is TGTGCCAGCAGCTCTGGACTAGCGGAAGTAGACTCCTACGAGCAGTACTTC.

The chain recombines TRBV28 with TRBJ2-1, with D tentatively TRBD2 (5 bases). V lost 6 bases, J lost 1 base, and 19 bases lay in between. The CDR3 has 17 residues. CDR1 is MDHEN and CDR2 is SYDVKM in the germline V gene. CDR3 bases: TGTGCCAGCAGCACTACTAGGATTTCACGGTCCTACAATGAGCAGTTCTTC. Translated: CASSTTRISRSYNEQFF.

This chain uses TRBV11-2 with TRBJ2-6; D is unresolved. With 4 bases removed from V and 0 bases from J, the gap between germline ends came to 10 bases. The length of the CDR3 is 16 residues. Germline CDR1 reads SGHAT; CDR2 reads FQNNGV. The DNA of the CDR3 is TGTGCCAGCAGCTCGCGACAACTCTCTGGGGCCAACGTCCTGACTTTC. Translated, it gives CASSSRQLSGANVLTF.

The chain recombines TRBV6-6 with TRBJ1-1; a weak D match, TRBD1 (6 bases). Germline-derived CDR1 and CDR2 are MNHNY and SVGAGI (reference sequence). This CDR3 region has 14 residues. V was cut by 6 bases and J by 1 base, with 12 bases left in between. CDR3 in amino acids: CASSRGHGNTEAFF. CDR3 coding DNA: TGTGCCAGCAGCCGGGGACACGGGAACACTGAAGCTTTCTTT.

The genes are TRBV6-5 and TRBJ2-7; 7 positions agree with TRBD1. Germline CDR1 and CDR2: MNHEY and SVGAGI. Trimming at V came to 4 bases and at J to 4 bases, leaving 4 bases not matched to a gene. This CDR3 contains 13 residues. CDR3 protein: CASSSTGSYEQYF. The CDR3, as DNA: TGTGCCAGCAGTTCGACAGGGTCTTACGAGCAGTACTTC.

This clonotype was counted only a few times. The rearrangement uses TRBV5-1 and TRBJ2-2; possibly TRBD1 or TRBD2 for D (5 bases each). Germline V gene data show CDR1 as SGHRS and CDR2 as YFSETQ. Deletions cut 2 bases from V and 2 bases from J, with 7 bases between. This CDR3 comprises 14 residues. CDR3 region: CASSFGDNTGELFF. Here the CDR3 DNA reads TGCGCCAGCAGCTTCGGGGACAACACCGGGGAGCTGTTTTTT.

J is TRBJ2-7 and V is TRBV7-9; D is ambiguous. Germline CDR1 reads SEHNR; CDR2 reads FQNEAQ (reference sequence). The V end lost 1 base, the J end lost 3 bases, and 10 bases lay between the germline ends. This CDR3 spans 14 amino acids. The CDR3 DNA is TGTGCCAGCAGCTTAGAGGGCAGAGACTACGAGCAGTACTTC. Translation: CASSLEGRDYEQYF.